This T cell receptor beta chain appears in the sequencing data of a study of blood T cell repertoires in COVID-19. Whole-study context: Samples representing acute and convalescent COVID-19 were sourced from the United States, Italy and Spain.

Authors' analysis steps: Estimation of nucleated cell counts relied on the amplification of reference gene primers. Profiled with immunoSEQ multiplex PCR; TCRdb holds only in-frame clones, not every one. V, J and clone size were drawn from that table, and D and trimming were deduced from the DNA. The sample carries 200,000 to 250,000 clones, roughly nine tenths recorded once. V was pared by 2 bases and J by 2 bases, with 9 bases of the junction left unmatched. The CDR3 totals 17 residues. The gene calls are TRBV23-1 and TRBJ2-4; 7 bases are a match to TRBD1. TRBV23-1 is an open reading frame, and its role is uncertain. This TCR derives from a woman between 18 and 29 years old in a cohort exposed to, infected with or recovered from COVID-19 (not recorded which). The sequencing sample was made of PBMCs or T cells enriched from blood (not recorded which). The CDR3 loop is CASSQRDRAIPKNIQYF. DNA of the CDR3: TGCGCCAGCAGTCAAAGAGACAGGGCCATCCCCAAAAACATTCAGTACTTC.